This TCR beta chain was found in a study of vaccination effects on CD4 cells after COVID-19. For this clone: Its antigen is still unknown.

The length of the CDR3 is 17 residues. CDR1 and CDR2 from the germline V gene are SGHNT and YYREEE (reference sequence). V lost 4 bases and J lost 7; bases outside the gene matches: 17. The method was immunoSEQ multiplex PCR; TCRdb's version includes in-frame clones alone and lacks a portion of them. The sample records 21,000 or so clones, 65% to 85% being singletons. Before any sequencing was done, the ViraFEST assay used viral peptide pools to expand antigen-specific CD4+ T cells. Culture lasted 10 days before CD4+ T cell isolation. The participants, recipients of two vaccine doses, got either BNT162b2 or mRNA-1273. Testing of the vaccine recipients showed negative nucleocapsid antibodies and no prior SARS-CoV-2 infection. Days 3 and 7 were when half the medium was replaced with IL-2 medium.

The V gene is TRBV5-4, the J gene TRBJ2-5; 9 nucleotides line up with TRBD1. The TCR was taken from a human donor who received a COVID-19 vaccine. This specimen was CD4+ T cells from PBMCs cultured with HCoV-229E spike peptides, taken after COVID-19 vaccination. The DNA of the CDR3 is TGTGCCAGCAGCCGGCGAAACCCCGGGACAGGGAGCGGGACCCAGTACTTC. Residues: CASSRRNPGTGSGTQYF.